The 25 T cell receptor beta chains listed next were all sequenced from one sample in a study of blood T cell repertoires in COVID-19. The table came from immunoSEQ multiplex PCR; TCRdb's copy has only in-frame clones and leaves some out. The sample includes about 150,000 clones, approximately 80% seen only once; the top ten take 5% to 7%. The sequenced sample was PBMCs or T cells enriched from blood (not recorded which). The receptors were gathered from a woman between 50 and 59 years old who had recovered from COVID-19.

The V gene is TRBV10-3, the J gene TRBJ2-1, with 11 bases lining up with TRBD1. The CDR3 contains 14 residues. The V segment lost 11 bases and the J segment 6 bases; nucleotides outside the gene matches: 9. Germline assignment: CDR1 ENHRY and CDR2 SYGVKD. The CDR3: CASCKDRGLNEQFF. DNA of the CDR3: TGTGCCTCTTGTAAGGACAGGGGGCTCAATGAGCAGTTCTTC.

The J gene is TRBJ1-4, the V gene TRBV6-5; D remains ambiguous. The CDR3 contains 13 residues. Germline values: CDR1 MNHEY, CDR2 SVGAGI. Trimming left V 6 bases short and J 8 bases short, with 13 bases between. This chain's CDR3 is CASSGVVGEKLFF. For the CDR3, the DNA is TGTGCCAGCAGCGGGGTAGTTGGGGAAAAACTGTTTTTT.

The chain combines TRBV28 with TRBJ2-7; D might be TRBD1 (6 bases). Germline V gives CDR1 MDHEN, CDR2 SYDVKM. The CDR3 loop spans 13 amino acids. The germline V and J ends were trimmed by 6 bases and 4 bases, with 13 bases remaining between them. The CDR3 protein is CASRRGQNYEQYF. CDR3 coding DNA: TGTGCCAGCAGAAGAGGACAGAATTACGAGCAGTACTTC.

This clone was observed a few times. This chain uses TRBV7-3 with TRBJ1-6; D is ambiguous. This CDR3 is 14 amino acids long. The germline gives CDR1 SGHTA, CDR2 FQGTGA. The V gene lost 0 bases and the J gene lost 7 bases, with 7 bases spanning the gap. The CDR3, as DNA: TGTGCCAGCAGCTTAACAGGGAGAAATTCACCCCTCCACTTT. Protein product: CASSLTGRNSPLHF.

This rearrangement joins TRBV5-5 to TRBJ1-5; maybe TRBD1 (6 bases). The CDR3 runs 14 residues. CDR1 is SGHKS and CDR2 is YYEKEE in the germline V gene (reference sequence). V was shortened by 6 bases and J by 7 bases, with 17 bases between the two germline ends. As DNA, the CDR3 is TGTGCCAGCACCCGAGGGGGGGCGGACCAGCCCCAGCATTTT. It yields the protein CASTRGGADQPQHF. Combining the CDR3 with reference TRBV5-5 and TRBJ1-5 gives the whole variable domain DAGVTQSPTHLIKTRGQQVTLRCSPISGHKSVSWYQQVLGQGPQFIFQYYEKEERGRGNFPDRFSARQFPNYSSELNVNALLLGDSALYLCASTRGGADQPQHFGDGTRLSIL.

The V call is TRBV9, the J call TRBJ2-2; possible D gene TRBD1, 5 bases. CDR1 and CDR2 from the germline V gene are SGDLS and YYNGEE. The CDR3 is 15 residues long. The V and J ends lost 0 bases and 0 bases respectively, with 6 bases between them. CDR3 DNA sequence: TGTGCCAGCAGCGTAGAGGGGACGAACACCGGGGAGCTGTTTTTT. Translating gives CASSVEGTNTGELFF.

CDR3 nucleotides: TGTGCCAGCAGTTATCCAGGGGCGGGAAACACCATATATTTT. This encodes CASSYPGAGNTIYF. The rearrangement joins TRBV6-5 to TRBJ1-3; D might be TRBD1 (6 bases). The CDR3 spans 14 residues. V gave up 3 bases and J gave up 4 bases, with 10 bases separating them. CDR1 and CDR2 (germline): MNHEY, SVGAGI.

The chain combines TRBV7-2 with TRBJ2-7; 12 bases agree with TRBD2. V lost 5 bases, J lost 4 bases, and 9 bases stayed unmatched. This CDR3 has 16 residues. Per the germline V gene, CDR1 is SGHTA and CDR2 is FQGNSA. The CDR3 DNA reads TGTGCCAGCAGCACCGACCTAGCGGGGGGGCGGTACGAGCAGTACTTC. As protein: CASSTDLAGGRYEQYF.

This clone has only one observation. This sequence joins TRBV11-3 and TRBJ1-1; TRBD1 agrees at 11 bases. The germline V gene has CDR1 SGHNT and CDR2 YENEEA. The CDR3 sequence is 15 residues long. After removal of 5 bases from V and 3 bases from J, the junction contained 5 bases not matched to a gene. In DNA, the CDR3 is TGTGCCAGCAGCCCCGGGGACAGGGGGGACACTGAAGCTTTCTTT. Translating it yields CASSPGDRGDTEAFF.

The genes are TRBV28 and TRBJ1-3, with a tentative D call TRBD1 (6 bases). Trimming took 3 bases from V and 0 from J, leaving 12 bases between them. Germline lookup yields CDR1 MDHEN and CDR2 SYDVKM. The CDR3 spans 16 residues. Here the CDR3 DNA reads TGTGCCAGCAGTTTTATGGGGGCGATCTCTGGAAACACCATATATTTT. Translating it yields CASSFMGAISGNTIYF.

The V gene is TRBV5-8, the J gene TRBJ1-5; no clear D gene. The CDR3 length is 12 residues. Looked up from germline, CDR1 is SGHTS and CDR2 is YDEGEE. V lost 4 bases to trimming and J lost 5 bases, with 7 bases between them. This CDR3 reads CASSVYDQPQHF. The CDR3 coding sequence is TGTGCCAGCAGCGTCTATGATCAGCCCCAGCATTTT.

The chain combines TRBV5-6 with TRBJ2-7, with 11 nucleotides matching TRBD2. CDR1 and CDR2 from the germline V gene are SGHDT and YYEEEE. The CDR3 spans 16 residues. After removal of 2 bases from V and 3 bases from J, the junction contained 7 bases not matched to a gene. DNA of the CDR3: TGTGCCAGCAGCTTTGGGACTAGCGGCGCTTACTACGAGCAGTACTTC. The encoded protein is CASSFGTSGAYYEQYF.

The CDR3 spells CASSYGTGADTQYF. CDR3 DNA: TGTGCCAGCAGCTACGGGACAGGGGCAGATACGCAGTATTTT. The chain is built from TRBV5-4 and TRBJ2-3; 10 bases map to TRBD1. The CDR3 runs to 14 residues. Germline V gives CDR1 SGHNT, CDR2 YYREEE (reference sequence). The V gene end was trimmed by 3 bases and the J gene end by 4 bases; junction bases not matched to a gene: 2.

This chain joins TRBV29-1 and TRBJ2-7, with 9 bases aligning to TRBD1. V dropped 5 bases and J dropped 0; count of bases not matched to a gene: 11. Per the germline V gene, CDR1 is SQVTM and CDR2 is ANQGSEA. The length of the CDR3 is 16 residues. Here the CDR3 reads CSVSWGTGISSYEQYF. The CDR3, as DNA: TGCAGCGTTTCTTGGGGGACAGGGATCAGCTCCTACGAGCAGTACTTC.

The chain couples TRBV7-9 to TRBJ2-2; TRBD1 matches 11 bases. CDR1 is SEHNR, CDR2 FQNEAQ, per germline (reference sequence). The V and J ends lost 6 bases and 5 bases, in that order; junction bases with no gene match: 8. This CDR3 comprises 16 residues. The CDR3, as DNA: TGTGCCAGCAGAACGGACAGGGGGCGATGGACCGGGGAGCTGTTTTTT. Its translation: CASRTDRGRWTGELFF. Looking up the rest from reference TRBV7-9 and TRBJ2-2 gives the full variable domain: DTGVSQNPRHKITKRGQNVTFRCDPISEHNRLYWYRQTLGQGPEFLTYFQNEAQLEKSRLLSDRFSAERPKGSFSTLEIQRTEQGDSAMYLCASRTDRGRWTGELFFGEGSRLTVL.

The J gene is TRBJ1-3, the V gene TRBV10-3; D gene unclear. Germline values: CDR1 ENHRY, CDR2 SYGVKD. CDR3 length equals 15 residues. Trimming left V 4 bases short and J 0 bases short, with 10 bases between. In nucleotides, the CDR3 is TGTGCCATCAGTGCGAACAGTTACTCTGGAAACACCATATATTTT. Translated: CAISANSYSGNTIYF.

This chain uses TRBV7-3 with TRBJ2-5; 15 positions match TRBD2. The ends lost 2 bases at V and 5 bases at J; junction bases unmatched: 9. Germline V gene sequence: CDR1 SGHTA, CDR2 FQGTGA. The CDR3 extends over 18 amino acids. The CDR3 protein is CASSLGTSGGSSRETQYF. In DNA, the CDR3 is TGTGCCAGCAGCTTAGGGACTAGCGGGGGGTCCTCCCGGGAGACCCAGTACTTC.

This clone occurred once. V usage is TRBV5-1 and J usage is TRBJ2-3, with D possibly being TRBD2 (5 bases). Germline V gene lookup returns CDR1 SGHRS and CDR2 YFSETQ. There are 16 residues in the CDR3. The ends were cut back, 0 bases at V and 3 bases at J, with 14 bases in the middle. CDR3 region: CASSLAVDSVTDTQYF. The CDR3 DNA sequence: TGCGCCAGCAGCTTGGCCGTGGATAGCGTGACAGATACGCAGTATTTT.

This chain links TRBV28 with TRBJ1-1, with TRBD1 as a possible D gene (5 bases). V was cut by 5 bases and J by 1 base, with 11 bases left in between. Germline-derived CDR1 and CDR2 are MDHEN and SYDVKM. The CDR3 totals 14 residues. CDR3 sequence reads: CASSPQGRNTEAFF. The CDR3 coding sequence is TGTGCCAGCAGTCCTCAGGGTAGGAACACTGAAGCTTTCTTT.

V gene TRBV7-2 combines with J gene TRBJ1-2; D unresolved. This CDR3 region has 12 residues. CDR1 and CDR2 (germline): SGHTA, FQGNSA. V was cut by 1 base and J by 4 bases, with 4 bases left in between. The chain's CDR3 is CASSLDSYGYTF. The CDR3 nucleotides are TGTGCCAGCAGCTTAGACAGCTATGGCTACACCTTC.

This clone was detected only once. V and J are TRBV10-3 and TRBJ2-7; no clear D gene. The CDR3 covers 14 residues. The ends were cut back, 0 bases at V and 0 bases at J, with 6 bases in the middle. Germline loops: CDR1 ENHRY, CDR2 SYGVKD. Written as DNA, the CDR3 is TGTGCCATCAGTGAGTCGGCTAGCTCCTACGAGCAGTACTTC. Protein sequence: CAISESASSYEQYF.

The CDR3 DNA sequence: TGTGCCAGCACCGACAGGGGGCCAAAGGACTATGGCTACACCTTC. Protein: CASTDRGPKDYGYTF. This rearrangement joins TRBV11-1 to TRBJ1-2; 10 nucleotides line up with TRBD1. The CDR3 totals 15 residues. V was pared by 7 bases and J by 3 bases, with 8 bases of the junction left unmatched. The germline V gene encodes CDR1 SGHAT and CDR2 FQDESV (reference sequence). The full variable domain, its missing parts supplied by reference TRBV11-1 and TRBJ1-2, is EAEVAQSPRYKITEKSQAVAFWCDPISGHATLYWYRQILGQGPELLVQFQDESVVDDSQLPKDRFSAERLKGVDSTLKIQPAELGDSAMYLCASTDRGPKDYGYTFGSGTRLTVV.

The chain employs TRBV3-1 (or the pseudogene TRBV3-2) and TRBJ1-1; no clear D gene. The germline CDR1 and CDR2 sequences are LGHDT and YNNKEL (reference sequence). With 0 bases removed from V and 3 bases from J, the gap between germline ends came to 5 bases. The CDR3 totals 13 residues. In DNA, the CDR3 is TGTGCCAGCAGCCAAGACTCCTACACTGAAGCTTTCTTT. It encodes CASSQDSYTEAFF.

This sequence joins TRBV2 and TRBJ2-5, with TRBD2 identical over 7 bases. There are 12 residues in the CDR3. V lost 8 bases to trimming and J lost 3 bases; unmatched junction nucleotides: 3. From germline, CDR1 is SNHLY and CDR2 FYNNEI. CDR3 DNA sequence: TGTGCCAGCCGGGGGGTTGAAGAGACCCAGTACTTC. As protein: CASRGVEETQYF.

This chain joins TRBV30 and TRBJ1-1, with a weak D call TRBD1 (5 bases). The CDR3 loop spans 13 amino acids. V gave up 5 bases and J gave up 0 bases, with 10 bases separating them. CDR1 GTSNPN and CDR2 SVGIG come from the germline V gene (reference sequence). In DNA, the CDR3 is TGTGCCTGGGGGACTCCGATGAACACTGAAGCTTTCTTT. Protein sequence: CAWGTPMNTEAFF.